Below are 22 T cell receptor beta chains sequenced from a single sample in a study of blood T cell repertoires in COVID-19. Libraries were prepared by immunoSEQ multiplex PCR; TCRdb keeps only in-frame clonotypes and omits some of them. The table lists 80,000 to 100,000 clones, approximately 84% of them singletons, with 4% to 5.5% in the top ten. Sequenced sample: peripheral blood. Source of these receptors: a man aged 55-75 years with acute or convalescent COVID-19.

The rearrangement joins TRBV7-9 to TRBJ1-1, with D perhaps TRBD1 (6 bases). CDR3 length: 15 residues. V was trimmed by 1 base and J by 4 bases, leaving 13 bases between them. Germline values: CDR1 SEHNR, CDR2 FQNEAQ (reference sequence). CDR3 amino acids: CASSLVTGWTTEAFF. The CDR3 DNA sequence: TGTGCCAGCAGCTTAGTTACAGGGTGGACCACTGAAGCTTTCTTT.

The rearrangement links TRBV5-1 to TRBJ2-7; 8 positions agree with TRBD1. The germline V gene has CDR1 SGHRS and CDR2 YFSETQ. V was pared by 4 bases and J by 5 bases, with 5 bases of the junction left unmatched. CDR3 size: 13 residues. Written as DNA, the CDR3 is TGCGCCAGCAGCAACCCGGGACAGGACGAGCAGTACTTC. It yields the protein CASSNPGQDEQYF.

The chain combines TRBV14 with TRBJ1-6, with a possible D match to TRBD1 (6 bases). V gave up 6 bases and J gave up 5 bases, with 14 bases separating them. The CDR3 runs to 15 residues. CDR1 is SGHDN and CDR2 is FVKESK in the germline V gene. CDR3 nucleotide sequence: TGTGCCAGCAGTAGACAGCAGGGGAATAATTCACCCCTCCACTTT. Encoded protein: CASSRQQGNNSPLHF.

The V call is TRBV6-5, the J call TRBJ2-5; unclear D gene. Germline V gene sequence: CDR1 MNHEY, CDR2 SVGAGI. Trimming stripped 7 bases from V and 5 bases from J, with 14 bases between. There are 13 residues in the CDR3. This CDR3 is CASTARRWETQYF. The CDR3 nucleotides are TGTGCCAGCACGGCCAGGCGTTGGGAGACCCAGTACTTC.

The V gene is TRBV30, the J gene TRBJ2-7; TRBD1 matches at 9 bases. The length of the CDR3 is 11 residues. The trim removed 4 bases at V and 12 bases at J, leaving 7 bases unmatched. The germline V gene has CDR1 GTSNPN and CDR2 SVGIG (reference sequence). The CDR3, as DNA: TGTGCCTGGACCTCGGGACAGGGATCGTACTTC. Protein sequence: CAWTSGQGSYF.

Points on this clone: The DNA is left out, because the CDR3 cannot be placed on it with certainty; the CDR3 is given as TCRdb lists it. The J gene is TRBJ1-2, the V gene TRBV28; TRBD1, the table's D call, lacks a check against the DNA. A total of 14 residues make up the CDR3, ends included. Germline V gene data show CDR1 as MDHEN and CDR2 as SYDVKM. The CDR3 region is CASSSSGQIYGYTF.

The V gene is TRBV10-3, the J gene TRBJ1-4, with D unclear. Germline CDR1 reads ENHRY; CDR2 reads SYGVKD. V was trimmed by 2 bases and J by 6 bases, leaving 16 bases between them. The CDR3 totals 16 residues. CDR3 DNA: TGTGCCATCAGTGAGGCGTACCAGGCCGGGGATGAAAAACTGTTTTTT. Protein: CAISEAYQAGDEKLFF.

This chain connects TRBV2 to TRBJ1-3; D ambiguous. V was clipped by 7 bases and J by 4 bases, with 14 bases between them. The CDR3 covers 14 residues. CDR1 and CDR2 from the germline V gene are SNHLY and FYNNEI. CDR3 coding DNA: TGTGCCAGCACTCAGGAGGTCAAGGGAAACACCATATATTTT. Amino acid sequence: CASTQEVKGNTIYF.

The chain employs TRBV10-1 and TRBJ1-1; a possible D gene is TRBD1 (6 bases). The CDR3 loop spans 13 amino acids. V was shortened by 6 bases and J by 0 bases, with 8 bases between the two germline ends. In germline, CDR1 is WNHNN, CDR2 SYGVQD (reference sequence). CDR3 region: CASRQGMNTEAFF. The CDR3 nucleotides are TGCGCCAGCAGACAGGGTATGAACACTGAAGCTTTCTTT.

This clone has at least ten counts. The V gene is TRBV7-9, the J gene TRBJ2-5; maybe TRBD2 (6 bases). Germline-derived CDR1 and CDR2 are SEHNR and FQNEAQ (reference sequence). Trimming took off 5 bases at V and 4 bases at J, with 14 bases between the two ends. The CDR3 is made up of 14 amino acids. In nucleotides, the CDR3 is TGTGCCAGCAGCCTTAGCGGTGCGTCAGAGACCCAGTACTTC. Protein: CASSLSGASETQYF.

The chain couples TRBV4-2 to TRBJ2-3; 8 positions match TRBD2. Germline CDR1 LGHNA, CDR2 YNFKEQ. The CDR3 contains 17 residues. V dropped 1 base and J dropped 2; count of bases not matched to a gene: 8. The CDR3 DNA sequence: TGTGCCAGCAGCCAAGGTGGAGCGGGAGTACCCACAGATACGCAGTATTTT. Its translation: CASSQGGAGVPTDTQYF.

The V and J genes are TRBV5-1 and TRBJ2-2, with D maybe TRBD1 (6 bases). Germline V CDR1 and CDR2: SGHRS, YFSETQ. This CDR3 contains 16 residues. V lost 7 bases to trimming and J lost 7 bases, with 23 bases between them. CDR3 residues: CASSPNSDSRFGELFF. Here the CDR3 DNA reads TGCGCCAGCTCCCCGAACTCGGACAGCCGCTTCGGGGAGCTGTTTTTT.

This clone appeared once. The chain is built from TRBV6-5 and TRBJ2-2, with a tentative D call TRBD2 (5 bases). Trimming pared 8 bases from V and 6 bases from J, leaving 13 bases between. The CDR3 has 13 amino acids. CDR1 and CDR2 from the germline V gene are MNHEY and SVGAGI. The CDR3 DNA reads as TGTGCCAGCCGGGGTTTTTCCCCCGGGGAGCTGTTTTTT. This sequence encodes CASRGFSPGELFF.

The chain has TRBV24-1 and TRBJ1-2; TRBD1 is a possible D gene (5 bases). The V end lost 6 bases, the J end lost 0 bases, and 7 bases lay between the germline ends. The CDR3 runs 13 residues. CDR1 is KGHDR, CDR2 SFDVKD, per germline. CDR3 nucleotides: TGTGCCACCAGTCCGGGGGCTAACTATGGCTACACCTTC. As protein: CATSPGANYGYTF.

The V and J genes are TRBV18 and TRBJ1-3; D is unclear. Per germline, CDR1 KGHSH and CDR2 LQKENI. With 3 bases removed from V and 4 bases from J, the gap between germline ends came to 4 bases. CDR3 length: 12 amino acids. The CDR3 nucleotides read TGTGCCAGCTCACCTGAGGGAAACACCATATATTTT. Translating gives CASSPEGNTIYF. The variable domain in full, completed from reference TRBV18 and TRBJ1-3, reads NAGVMQNPRHLVRRRGQEARLRCSPMKGHSHVYWYRQLPEEGLKFMVYLQKENIIDESGMPKERFSAEFPKEGPSILRIQQVVRGDSAAYFCASSPEGNTIYFGEGSWLTVV.

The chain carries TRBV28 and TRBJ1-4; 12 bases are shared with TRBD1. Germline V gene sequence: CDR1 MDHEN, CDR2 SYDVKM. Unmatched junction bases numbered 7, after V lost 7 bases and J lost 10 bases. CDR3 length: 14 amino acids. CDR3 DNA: TGTGCCAGCAACACCGGGACAGGGGGCGCAAAACTGTTTTTT. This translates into CASNTGTGGAKLFF.

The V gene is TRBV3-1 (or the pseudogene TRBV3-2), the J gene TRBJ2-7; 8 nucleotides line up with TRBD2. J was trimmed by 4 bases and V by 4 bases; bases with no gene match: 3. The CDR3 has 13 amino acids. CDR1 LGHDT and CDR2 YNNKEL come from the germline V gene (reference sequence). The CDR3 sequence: CASSRTGGYEQYF. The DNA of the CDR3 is TGTGCCAGCAGCCGCACGGGGGGGTACGAGCAGTACTTC.

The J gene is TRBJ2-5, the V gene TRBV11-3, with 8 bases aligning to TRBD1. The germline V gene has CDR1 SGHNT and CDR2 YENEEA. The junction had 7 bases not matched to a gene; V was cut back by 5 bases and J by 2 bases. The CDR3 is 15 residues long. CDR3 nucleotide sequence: TGTGCCAGCAGCGAAGGACGGACAGGGCAAGAGACCCAGTACTTC. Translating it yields CASSEGRTGQETQYF.

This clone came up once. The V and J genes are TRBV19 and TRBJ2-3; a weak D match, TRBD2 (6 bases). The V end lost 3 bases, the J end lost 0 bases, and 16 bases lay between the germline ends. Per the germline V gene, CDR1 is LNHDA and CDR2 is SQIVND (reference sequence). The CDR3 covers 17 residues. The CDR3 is CASSIGEAATSTDTQYF. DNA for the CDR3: TGTGCCAGTAGTATTGGGGAGGCGGCAACTAGCACAGATACGCAGTATTTT.

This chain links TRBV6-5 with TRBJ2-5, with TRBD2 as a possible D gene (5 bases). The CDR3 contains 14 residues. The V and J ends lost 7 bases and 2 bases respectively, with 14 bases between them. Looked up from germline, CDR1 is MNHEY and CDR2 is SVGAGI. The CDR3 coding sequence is TGTGCCAGCACTAGCCAGCGGATACAAGAGACCCAGTACTTC. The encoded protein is CASTSQRIQETQYF.

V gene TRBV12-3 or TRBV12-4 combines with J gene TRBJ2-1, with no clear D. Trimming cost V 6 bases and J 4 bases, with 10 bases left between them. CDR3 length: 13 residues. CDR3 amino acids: CASSLGPYNEQFF. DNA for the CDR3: TGTGCCAGCAGCCTTGGGCCTTACAATGAGCAGTTCTTC.

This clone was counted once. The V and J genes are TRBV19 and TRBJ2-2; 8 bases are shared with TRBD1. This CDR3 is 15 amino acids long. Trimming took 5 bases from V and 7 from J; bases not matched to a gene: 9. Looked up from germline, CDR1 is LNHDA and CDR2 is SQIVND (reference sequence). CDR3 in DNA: TGTGCCAGTAGTGAATCAGGGGGCGTTAGCGGGGAGCTGTTTTTT. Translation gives CASSESGGVSGELFF.